Listed below are T cell receptor beta chains from one sample, sequenced in a study of blood T cell repertoires in COVID-19. Here immunoSEQ multiplex PCR was the method, and the copy in TCRdb shows in-frame clones only, minus some. The sample lists 50,000 to 75,000 clones; about 78% were seen once. The sample comprised peripheral blood. All receptors derive from a man older than 75 with active or convalescent COVID-19. CDR3s include the opening cysteine and the closing phenylalanine or tryptophan. A D gene is named only where the DNA matches it firmly. The size field is filled for only some rows; it gives once, few, many or a size class.

V,D,size,J,DNA,CDR3
TRBV7-2,TRBD2,NA,TRBJ2-5,TGTGCCAGCAGCCGCAAACTAGCGGGGGGGCTTGGGAGGGAGACCCAGTACTTC,CASSRKLAGGLGRETQYF
TRBV9,TRBD2,NA,TRBJ2-1,TGTGCCAGCAGCGTAGACGCTAGCGGGCTATACAATGAGCAGTTCTTC,CASSVDASGLYNEQFF
TRBV3-1/TRBV3-2,TRBD1,NA,TRBJ1-2,TGTGCCAGCAAGGGAAGACAGGGTGTGAACTATGGCTACACCTTC,CASKGRQGVNYGYTF
TRBV6-5,TRBD1,once,TRBJ1-2,TGTGCCAGCAGATCACCGGACAGGGAGGGCTACACCTTC,CASRSPDREGYTF
TRBV2,NA,NA,TRBJ2-3,TGTGCCAGCACGAGAATCACAGATACGCAGTATTTT,CASTRITDTQYF
TRBV19,NA,NA,TRBJ1-3,TGTGCCAGTAGTAATGACATCTCTGGAAACACCATATATTTT,CASSNDISGNTIYF
TRBV2,NA,NA,TRBJ1-2,TGTGCCAGCAGTGAAGGCAGGGGCGGATATAGCTATGGCTACACCTTC,CASSEGRGGYSYGYTF
TRBV6-8,TRBD2,once,TRBJ2-7,TGTGCCAGCAGTTTGTCTAGCGGGGGGGTAAGCTCCTACGAGCAGTACTTC,CASSLSSGGVSSYEQYF
TRBV11-3,TRBD1,NA,TRBJ2-3,TGTGCCAGCAGCACCGGACAGGGCGATACGCAGTATTTT,CASSTGQGDTQYF
TRBV7-2,NA,few,TRBJ2-1,TGTGCCAGCAGCACCCTCGGGACACAAAACTACAATGAGCAGTTCTTC,CASSTLGTQNYNEQFF
TRBV12-5,NA,NA,TRBJ1-1,TGTGCTAGTGCCCTGAGCGGGACATGGACTGAAGCTTTCTTT,CASALSGTWTEAFF
TRBV7-6,TRBD2,NA,TRBJ2-1,TGTGCCAGCAGCTTCGTTAGCGGGGGGCTGAACTACAATGAGCAGTTCTTC,CASSFVSGGLNYNEQFF
TRBV5-1,TRBD2,NA,TRBJ2-1,TGCGCCAGCAGCTTTGACCCTAGCGGGGGGAACTCCTACAATGAGCAGTTCTTC,CASSFDPSGGNSYNEQFF
TRBV7-8,TRBD2,NA,TRBJ2-3,TGTGCCAGCAGCTTAGCGCGGGCTAGCGGGGGTTCAGATACGCAGTATTTT,CASSLARASGGSDTQYF
TRBV2,NA,many,TRBJ1-4,TGTGCCAGCAGTGATCAGGGAGAAAAACTGTTTTTT,CASSDQGEKLFF
TRBV5-5,NA,NA,TRBJ1-2,TGTGCCAGCAGCCCAACAAACGACTATGGCTACACCTTC,CASSPTNDYGYTF
TRBV2,NA,NA,TRBJ1-2,TGTGCCAGCAGTGAATCGGGACTCAATGGCTACACCTTC,CASSESGLNGYTF
TRBV2,TRBD2,many,TRBJ2-1,TGTGCCAGCAGTGTAGAAACTAGCGGATCCGACGGGTTCTTC,CASSVETSGSDGFF
TRBV12-3/TRBV12-4,NA,NA,TRBJ2-1,TGTGCCAGCAGTTTGGGGGGCAATGAGCAGTTCTTC,CASSLGGNEQFF
TRBV18,NA,NA,TRBJ2-5,TGTGCCAGCTCCCTACAAGAGACCCAGTACTTC,CASSLQETQYF
TRBV27,NA,NA,TRBJ1-1,TGTGCCAGTATATATTATAGGACAGTGGTTTATGCTGAAGCTTTCTTT,CASIYYRTVVYAEAFF
TRBV6-6,NA,few,TRBJ1-2,TGTGCCAGCACTATCCGGGGGGATGGCTACACCTTC,CASTIRGDGYTF
TRBV6-5,TRBD1,NA,TRBJ2-7,TGTGCCAGCAGTTACGACAGGGTAGCTTCCGAGCAGTACTTC,CASSYDRVASEQYF
TRBV7-7,TRBD2,few,TRBJ2-3,TGTGCCAGCAGCTACTCCCTAGCGGGGGGGGAAGATACGCAGTATTTT,CASSYSLAGGEDTQYF
TRBV11-2,TRBD1,NA,TRBJ2-5,TGTGCCAGCAGCTCAGGAGACACAGGGGGCAGGGAGACCCAGTACTTC,CASSSGDTGGRETQYF
TRBV9,NA,NA,TRBJ2-2,TGTGCCAGCAGCGTAAGGGGAAACACCGGGGAGCTGTTTTTT,CASSVRGNTGELFF
TRBV10-1,NA,NA,TRBJ1-4,TGCGCCGACAGGCCTCGGGGTGAAAAACTGTTTTTT,CADRPRGEKLFF
TRBV19,TRBD1,NA,TRBJ2-5,TGTGCCAGTAGTATGGGGACAGCGAGGGGGGAGACCCAGTACTTC,CASSMGTARGETQYF
TRBV6-2/TRBV6-3,TRBD2,NA,TRBJ2-7,TGTGCCAGCAGCGACACTAGCGGGAGTGGATTCGAGCAGTACTTC,CASSDTSGSGFEQYF
TRBV7-3,TRBD2,NA,TRBJ2-3,TGTGCCAGCAGCTTAGGGGGCGGGAGGTTGTGGTCAGATACGCAGTATTTT,CASSLGGGRLWSDTQYF
TRBV25-1,NA,NA,TRBJ2-3,TGTGCCAGCAGTATCTCTCGAAATGGCCCAGATACGCAGTATTTT,CASSISRNGPDTQYF
TRBV11-2,NA,few,TRBJ2-5,TGTGCCAGCAGCTTTCAGGGAAGCCAAGAGACCCAGTACTTC,CASSFQGSQETQYF
TRBV19,NA,NA,TRBJ2-5,TGTGCCAGTACGTCAGACGGGGGTAAGACCCAGTACTTC,CASTSDGGKTQYF
TRBV19,NA,NA,TRBJ1-6,TGTGCCAGTAGTATAGATCTAATGTGGGGGGTCGGACAAGCACCCCTCCACTTT,CASSIDLMWGVGQAPLHF
TRBV5-8,TRBD1,NA,TRBJ1-6,TGTGCCAGCAGCTTGGAGCAGGGGGCAAATAATTCACCCCTCCACTTT,CASSLEQGANNSPLHF
TRBV14,NA,once,TRBJ1-2,TGTGCCAGCAACCAGGTAGGGAGTGGGGACTATGGCTACACCTTC,CASNQVGSGDYGYTF
TRBV27,TRBD1,NA,TRBJ1-1,TGTGCCAGCAGCCCCCTCCAGGGGGGTACTGAAGCTTTCTTT,CASSPLQGGTEAFF
TRBV19,NA,few,TRBJ1-4,TGTGCCAGTTCTGCAACTAATGAAAAACTGTTTTTT,CASSATNEKLFF
TRBV19,NA,NA,TRBJ1-5,TGTGCCAGTAGTAAAGGTCCGGGGGGCTTGGGTCAGCCCCAGCATTTT,CASSKGPGGLGQPQHF
TRBV6-6,NA,NA,TRBJ1-2,TGTGCCAGCAGTACCGAGAGATATGGCTACACCTTC,CASSTERYGYTF
TRBV7-6,NA,NA,TRBJ2-7,TGTGCCAGCAGCTTAGCGCTCGGTGGTGAGCAGTACTTC,CASSLALGGEQYF
TRBV23-1,NA,NA,TRBJ2-3,TGCGCCGGAGATCGTACGCAGTATTTT,CAGDRTQYF
TRBV28,NA,NA,TRBJ2-7,TGTGCCAGCAGACGTGACAGACCCTACGAGCAGTACTTC,CASRRDRPYEQYF
TRBV6-6,NA,NA,TRBJ2-5,TGTGCCAGCAGTTACACAGCTGGGGAGACCCAGTACTTC,CASSYTAGETQYF
TRBV27,NA,NA,TRBJ2-7,TGTGCCAGCAGTTCCCCGACAGGCGAGCAGTACTTC,CASSSPTGEQYF
TRBV20-1,NA,NA,TRBJ2-5,TGCAGTGCTAGTGCTAGCCGGGAGACCCAGTACTTC,CSASASRETQYF
TRBV14,NA,NA,TRBJ1-1,TGTGCCAGCAGCCAAGCTTACACTGAAGCTTTCTTT,CASSQAYTEAFF
TRBV29-1,TRBD2,once,TRBJ2-1,TGCAGCCCGCGACTAGCGGGAGAGAAGCAGTTCTTC,CSPRLAGEKQFF
TRBV27,TRBD2,NA,TRBJ2-7,TGTGCCAGCAGTCCACGTCGAGCGGGAGACCCCTACGAGCAGTACTTC,CASSPRRAGDPYEQYF
TRBV6-5,NA,NA,TRBJ1-3,TGTGCCAGCAGTTACTCCTCGGGGGGAGGAAACACCATATATTTT,CASSYSSGGGNTIYF
TRBV3-1/TRBV3-2,TRBD2,NA,TRBJ2-7,TGTGCCAGCAGACGGGGGGGCTTCTCCTACGAGCAGTACTTC,CASRRGGFSYEQYF
TRBV11-2,TRBD1,NA,TRBJ1-4,TGTGCCAGCAGCTTAGGCCCCTCCCCGGGACAGGGAAATGAAAAACTGTTTTTT,CASSLGPSPGQGNEKLFF
TRBV5-8,NA,NA,TRBJ2-7,TGTGCCAGCAGCTTGTACGGCGGGCAGTACTTC,CASSLYGGQYF